This entry is about one T cell receptor (beta chain). Its antigen is still unknown. The data were taken from a study of neurological immune-mediated disorders. Study-wide findings and caveats: HTLV-1-associated myelopathy ranked highest for TCR clonal expansion and multiple sclerosis lowest, beneath healthy controls. Across subjects, expanded clones had no CDR3 amino acid sequences in common, pointing to private repertoires in all groups.

The CDR3 extends over 19 amino acids. CDR1 is SGHVS and CDR2 is FNYEAQ in the germline V gene. The V gene lost 5 bases and the J gene lost 4 bases, with 29 bases spanning the gap. The output of every sequencing run exceeded 170 million TCR-beta sequences, derived from 15-18 subjects. TCRdb fed the 5' RACE reads into MiXCR, producing one record per CDR3 protein. The sample includes 75,000 to 95,000 distinct CDR3 sequences, over 15% of them seen just once. The receptor was derived from a woman in her thirties or forties in good health. The chain joins TRBV7-6 to TRBJ1-2, with a weak D call TRBD1 (6 bases). Material: PBMCs. For the CDR3, the DNA is TGTGCCAGCAGCCGACCCTTGAGGGGGAGTAGGCTAAGCCTCTATGGCTACACCTTC. It encodes CASSRPLRGSRLSLYGYTF.